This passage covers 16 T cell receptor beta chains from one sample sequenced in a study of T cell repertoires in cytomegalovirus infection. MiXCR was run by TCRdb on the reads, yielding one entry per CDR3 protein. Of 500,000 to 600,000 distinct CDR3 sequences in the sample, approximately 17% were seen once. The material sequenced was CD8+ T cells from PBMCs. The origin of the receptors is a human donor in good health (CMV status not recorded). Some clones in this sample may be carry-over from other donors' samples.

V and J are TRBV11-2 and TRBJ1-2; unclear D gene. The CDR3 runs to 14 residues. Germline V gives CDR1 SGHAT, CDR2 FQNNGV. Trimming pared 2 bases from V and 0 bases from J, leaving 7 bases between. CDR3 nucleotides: TGTGCCAGCAGCTTAAAGGGATCTAACTATGGCTACACCTTC. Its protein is CASSLKGSNYGYTF.

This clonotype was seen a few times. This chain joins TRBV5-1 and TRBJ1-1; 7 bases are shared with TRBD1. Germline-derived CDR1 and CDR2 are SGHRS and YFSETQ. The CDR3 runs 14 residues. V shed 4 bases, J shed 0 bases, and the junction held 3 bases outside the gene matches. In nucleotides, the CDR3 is TGCGCCAGCAGCATGGACAGGTTGAACACTGAAGCTTTCTTT. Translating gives CASSMDRLNTEAFF.

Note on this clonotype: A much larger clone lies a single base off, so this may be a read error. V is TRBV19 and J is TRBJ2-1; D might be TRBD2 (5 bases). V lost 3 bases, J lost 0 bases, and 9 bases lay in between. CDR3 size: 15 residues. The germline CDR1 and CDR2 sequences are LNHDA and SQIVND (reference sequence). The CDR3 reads CASSISEGSYNEQFF. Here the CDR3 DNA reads TGTGCCAGTAGTATCAGCGAGGGCTCCTACAATGAGCAGTTCTTC. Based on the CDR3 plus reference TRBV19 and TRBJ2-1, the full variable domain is DGGITQSPKYLFRKEGQNVTLSCEQNLNHDAMYWYRQDPGQGLRLIYYSQIVNDFQKGDIAEGYSVSREKKESFPLTVTSAQKNPTAFYLCASSISEGSYNEQFFGPGTRLTVL.

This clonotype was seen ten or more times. The CDR3 protein is CASSNPSGSRSTGELFF. The CDR3 region has the DNA TGTGCCAGCAGCAACCCTAGCGGGAGTAGGAGCACCGGGGAGCTGTTTTTT. V gene TRBV7-8 combines with J gene TRBJ2-2; 10 bases match TRBD2. Per germline, CDR1 SGHVS and CDR2 FQNEAQ. V gave up 5 bases and J gave up 4 bases; unmatched junction bases: 10. This CDR3 is built from 17 residues.

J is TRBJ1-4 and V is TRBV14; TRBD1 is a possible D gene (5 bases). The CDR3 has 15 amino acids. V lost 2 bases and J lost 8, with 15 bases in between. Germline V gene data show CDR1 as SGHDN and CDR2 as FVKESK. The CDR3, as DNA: TGTGCCAGCAGCCAATTACAGGAGGTTGAAGAAAAACTGTTTTTT. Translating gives CASSQLQEVEEKLFF.

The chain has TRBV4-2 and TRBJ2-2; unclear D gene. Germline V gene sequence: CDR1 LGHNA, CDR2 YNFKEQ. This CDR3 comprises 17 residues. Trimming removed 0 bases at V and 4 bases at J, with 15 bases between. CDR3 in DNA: TGTGCCAGCAGCCAAGATAGGATTGGGGTTTTCACCGGGGAGCTGTTTTTT. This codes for CASSQDRIGVFTGELFF.

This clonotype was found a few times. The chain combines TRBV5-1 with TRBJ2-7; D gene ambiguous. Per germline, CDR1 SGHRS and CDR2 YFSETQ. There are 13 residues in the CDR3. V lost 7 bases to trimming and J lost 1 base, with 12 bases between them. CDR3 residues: CASYLGESYEQYF. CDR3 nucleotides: TGCGCCAGCTATCTTGGGGAATCCTACGAGCAGTACTTC.

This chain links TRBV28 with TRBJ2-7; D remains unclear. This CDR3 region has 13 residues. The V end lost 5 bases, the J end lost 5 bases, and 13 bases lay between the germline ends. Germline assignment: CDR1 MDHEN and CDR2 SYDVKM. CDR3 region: CASSTVVQNEQYF. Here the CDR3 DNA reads TGTGCCAGCAGTACGGTTGTTCAGAACGAGCAGTACTTC.

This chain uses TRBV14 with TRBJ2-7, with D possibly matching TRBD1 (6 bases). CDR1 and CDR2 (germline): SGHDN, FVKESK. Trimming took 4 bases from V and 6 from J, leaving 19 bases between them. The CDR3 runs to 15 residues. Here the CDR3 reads CASSPKQGFSLEQYF. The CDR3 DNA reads TGTGCCAGCAGCCCGAAACAGGGCTTCTCACTCGAGCAGTACTTC.

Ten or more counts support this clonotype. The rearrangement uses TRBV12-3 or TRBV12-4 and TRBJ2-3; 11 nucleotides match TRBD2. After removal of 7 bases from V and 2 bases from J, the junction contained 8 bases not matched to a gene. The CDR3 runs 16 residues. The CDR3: CASTLSGGASTDTQYF. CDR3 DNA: TGTGCCAGCACTCTTAGCGGGGGGGCCTCCACAGATACGCAGTATTTT.

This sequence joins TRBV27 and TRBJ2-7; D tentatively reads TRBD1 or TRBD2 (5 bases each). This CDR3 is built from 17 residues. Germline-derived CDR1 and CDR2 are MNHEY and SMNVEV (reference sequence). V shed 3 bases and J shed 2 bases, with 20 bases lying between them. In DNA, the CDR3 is TGTGCCAGCAGTTTCCTAGGGACGGACGCCCCACCCTACGAGCAGTACTTC. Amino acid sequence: CASSFLGTDAPPYEQYF.

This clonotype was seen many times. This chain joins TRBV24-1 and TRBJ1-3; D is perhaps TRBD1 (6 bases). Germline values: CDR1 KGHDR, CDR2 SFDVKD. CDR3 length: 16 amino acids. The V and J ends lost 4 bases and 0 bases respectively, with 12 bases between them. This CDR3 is CATSDPRDNSGNTIYF. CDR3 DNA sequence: TGTGCCACCAGTGACCCCCGGGACAACTCTGGAAACACCATATATTTT.

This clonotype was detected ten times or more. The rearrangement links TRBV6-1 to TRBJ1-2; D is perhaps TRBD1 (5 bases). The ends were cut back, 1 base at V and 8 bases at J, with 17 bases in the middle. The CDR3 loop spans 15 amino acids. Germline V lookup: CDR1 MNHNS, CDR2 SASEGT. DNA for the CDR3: TGTGCCAGCAGTGAAGTCCTCACGAAAAGGGGAGGCTACACCTTC. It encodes CASSEVLTKRGGYTF.

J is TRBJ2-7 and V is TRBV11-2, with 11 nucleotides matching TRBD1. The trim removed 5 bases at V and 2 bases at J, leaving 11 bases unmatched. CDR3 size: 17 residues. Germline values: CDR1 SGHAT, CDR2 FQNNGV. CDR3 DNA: TGTGCCAGCAGCGCTAATTACCAGGGACAGGGGGCCTACGAGCAGTACTTC. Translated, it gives CASSANYQGQGAYEQYF.

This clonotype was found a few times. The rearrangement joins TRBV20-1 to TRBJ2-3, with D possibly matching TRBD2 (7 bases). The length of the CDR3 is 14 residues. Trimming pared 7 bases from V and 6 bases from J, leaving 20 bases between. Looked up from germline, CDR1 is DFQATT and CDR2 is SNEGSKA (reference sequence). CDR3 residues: CSVKNMGGPDTQYF. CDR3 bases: TGCAGTGTGAAGAATATGGGGGGGCCGGATACGCAGTATTTT.

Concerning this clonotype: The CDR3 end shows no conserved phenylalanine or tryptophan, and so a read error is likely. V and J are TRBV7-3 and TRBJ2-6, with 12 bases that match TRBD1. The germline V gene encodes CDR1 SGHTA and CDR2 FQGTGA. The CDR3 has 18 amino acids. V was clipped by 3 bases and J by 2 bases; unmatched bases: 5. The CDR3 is CASSFTGQGAAGANVLTL. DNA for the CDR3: TGTGCCAGCAGCTTCACGGGACAGGGGGCTGCTGGGGCCAACGTCCTGACTTTA.